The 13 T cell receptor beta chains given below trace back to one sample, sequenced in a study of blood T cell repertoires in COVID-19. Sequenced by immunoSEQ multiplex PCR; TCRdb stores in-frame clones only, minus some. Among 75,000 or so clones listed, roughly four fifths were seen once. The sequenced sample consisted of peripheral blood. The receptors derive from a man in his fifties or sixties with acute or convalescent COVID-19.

CDR3 protein: CAISDRLAGINTGELFF. In DNA form, the CDR3 reads TGTGCCATCAGTGATCGACTAGCGGGAATAAACACCGGGGAGCTGTTTTTT. V is TRBV10-3 and J is TRBJ2-2, with 11 bases fitting TRBD2. Germline values: CDR1 ENHRY, CDR2 SYGVKD. The trim removed 3 bases at V and 2 bases at J, leaving 5 bases unmatched. The CDR3 totals 17 residues.

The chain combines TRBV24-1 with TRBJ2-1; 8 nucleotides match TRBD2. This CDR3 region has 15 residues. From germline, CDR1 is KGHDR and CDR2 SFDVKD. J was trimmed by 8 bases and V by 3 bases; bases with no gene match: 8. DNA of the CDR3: TGTGCCACCAGTGATATGGGGCGGGAGGTAGATGAGCAGTTCTTC. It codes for CATSDMGREVDEQFF.

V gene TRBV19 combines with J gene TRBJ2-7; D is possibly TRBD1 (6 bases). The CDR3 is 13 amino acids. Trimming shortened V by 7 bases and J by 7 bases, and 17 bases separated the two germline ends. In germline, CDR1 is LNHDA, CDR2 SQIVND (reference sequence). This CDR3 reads CASTVDSGGEQYF. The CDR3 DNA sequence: TGTGCCAGTACCGTGGACAGCGGTGGGGAGCAGTACTTC.

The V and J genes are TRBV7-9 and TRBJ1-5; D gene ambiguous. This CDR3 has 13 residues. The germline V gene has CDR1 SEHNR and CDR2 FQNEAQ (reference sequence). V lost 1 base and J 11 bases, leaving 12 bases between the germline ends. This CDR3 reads CASSLEGGGAQHF. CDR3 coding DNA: TGTGCCAGCAGCTTAGAGGGAGGAGGTGCCCAGCATTTT.

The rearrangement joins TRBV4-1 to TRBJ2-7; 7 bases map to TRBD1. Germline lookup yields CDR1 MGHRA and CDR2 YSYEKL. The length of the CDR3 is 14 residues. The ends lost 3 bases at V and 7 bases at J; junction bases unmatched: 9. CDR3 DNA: TGCGCCAGCAGCCAGACAGGGCTCACTAGGGAGCAGTACTTC. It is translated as CASSQTGLTREQYF.

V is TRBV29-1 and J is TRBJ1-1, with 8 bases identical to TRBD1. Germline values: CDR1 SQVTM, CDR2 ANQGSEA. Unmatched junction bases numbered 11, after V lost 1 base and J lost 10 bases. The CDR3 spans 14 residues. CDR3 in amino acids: CSVEVRDRGYVAFF. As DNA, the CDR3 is TGCAGCGTTGAAGTGAGAGACAGGGGCTATGTAGCTTTCTTT.

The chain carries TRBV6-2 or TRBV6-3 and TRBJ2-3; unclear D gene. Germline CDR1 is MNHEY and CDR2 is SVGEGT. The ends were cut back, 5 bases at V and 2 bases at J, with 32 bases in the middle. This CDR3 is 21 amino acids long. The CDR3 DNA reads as TGTGCCAGCAGTGCCTCCACTGAACTGGTAGATCTTACCTTGCACACAGATACGCAGTATTTT. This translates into CASSASTELVDLTLHTDTQYF.

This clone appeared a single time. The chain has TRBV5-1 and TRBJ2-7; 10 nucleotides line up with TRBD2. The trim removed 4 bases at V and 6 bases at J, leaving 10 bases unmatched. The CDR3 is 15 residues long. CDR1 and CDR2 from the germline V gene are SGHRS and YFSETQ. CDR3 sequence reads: CASSDKGTSVGEQYF. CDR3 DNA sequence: TGCGCCAGCAGCGATAAAGGGACTAGCGTGGGCGAGCAGTACTTC.

CDR3 sequence reads: CASSLREDNSPLHF. For the CDR3, the DNA is TGTGCCAGCAGCCTCCGGGAGGATAATTCACCCCTCCACTTT. This chain links TRBV3-1 (or the pseudogene TRBV3-2) with TRBJ1-6; no reliable D call. Germline V gene data show CDR1 as LGHDT and CDR2 as YNNKEL (reference sequence). The V end was cut by 4 bases, the J end by 5 bases, with 9 bases between. The CDR3 spans 14 residues.

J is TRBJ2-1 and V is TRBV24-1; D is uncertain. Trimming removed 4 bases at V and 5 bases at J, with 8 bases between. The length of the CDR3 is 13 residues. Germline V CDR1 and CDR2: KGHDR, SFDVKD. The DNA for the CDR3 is TGTGCCACCAGTGAGGGCAAAGACAATGAGCAGTTCTTC. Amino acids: CATSEGKDNEQFF.

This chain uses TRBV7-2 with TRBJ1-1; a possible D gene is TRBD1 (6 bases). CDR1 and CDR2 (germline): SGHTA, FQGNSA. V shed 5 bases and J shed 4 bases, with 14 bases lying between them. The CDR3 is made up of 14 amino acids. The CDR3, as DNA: TGTGCCAGCAGCCCCAGCAGGGGTTCCACTGAAGCTTTCTTT. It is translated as CASSPSRGSTEAFF. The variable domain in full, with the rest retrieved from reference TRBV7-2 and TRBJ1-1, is GAGVSQSPSNKVTEKGKDVELRCDPISGHTALYWYRQSLGQGLEFLIYFQGNSAPDKSGLPSDRFSAERTGGSVSTLTIQRTQQEDSAVYLCASSPSRGSTEAFFGQGTRLTVV.

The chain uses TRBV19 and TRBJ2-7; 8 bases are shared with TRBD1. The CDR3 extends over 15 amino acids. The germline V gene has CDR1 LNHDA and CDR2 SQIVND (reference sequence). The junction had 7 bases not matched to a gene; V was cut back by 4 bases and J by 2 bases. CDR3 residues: CASSKQGVPTYEQYF. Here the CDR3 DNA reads TGTGCCAGTAGTAAACAGGGGGTACCAACCTACGAGCAGTACTTC. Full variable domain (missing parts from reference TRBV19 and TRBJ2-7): DGGITQSPKYLFRKEGQNVTLSCEQNLNHDAMYWYRQDPGQGLRLIYYSQIVNDFQKGDIAEGYSVSREKKESFPLTVTSAQKNPTAFYLCASSKQGVPTYEQYFGPGTRLTVT.

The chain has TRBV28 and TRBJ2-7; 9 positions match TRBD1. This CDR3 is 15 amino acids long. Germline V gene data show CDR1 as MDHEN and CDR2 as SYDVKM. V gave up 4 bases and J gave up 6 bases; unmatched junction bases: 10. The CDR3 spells CASSWRGTGLFEQYF. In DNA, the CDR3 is TGTGCCAGCAGTTGGCGGGGGACAGGGCTGTTCGAGCAGTACTTC.